These 18 T cell receptor beta chains originate from one sample sequenced in a study of blood T cell repertoires in COVID-19. Clones were read by immunoSEQ multiplex PCR, and TCRdb kept only the in-frame ones, dropping some. The sample includes roughly 100,000 clones, roughly four fifths of them seen just once. The sample comprised peripheral blood. The source is a woman aged 80 or over with acute or convalescent COVID-19.

This clone was counted at least ten times. This sequence joins TRBV15 and TRBJ2-7, with 9 bases identical to TRBD1. Germline loops: CDR1 LNHNV, CDR2 YYDKDF (reference sequence). The CDR3 extends over 14 amino acids. With 3 bases clipped from V and 3 bases from J, the junction kept 3 bases outside the gene matches. This CDR3 reads CATSRGQGGYEQYF. In nucleotides, the CDR3 is TGTGCCACCAGCAGGGGACAGGGAGGCTACGAGCAGTACTTC.

The chain has TRBV28 and TRBJ2-7, with D tentatively TRBD1 (6 bases). The CDR3 consists of 13 residues. CDR1 and CDR2 from the germline V gene are MDHEN and SYDVKM. CDR3: CASKRTANYEQYF. The DNA of the CDR3 is TGTGCTTCAAAGCGGACAGCCAACTACGAGCAGTACTTC.

J is TRBJ1-2 and V is TRBV6-1; D possibly corresponds to TRBD1 (6 bases). Trimming took off 2 bases at V and 4 bases at J, with 11 bases between the two ends. The CDR3 runs to 14 residues. Per germline, CDR1 MNHNS and CDR2 SASEGT. CDR3 DNA: TGTGCCAGCAGTGAAAGTCAAGGGGGCTATGGCTACACCTTC. Its protein product is CASSESQGGYGYTF.

This rearrangement joins TRBV28 to TRBJ1-1; TRBD1 aligns across 9 bases. Germline CDR1 MDHEN, CDR2 SYDVKM. Trimming at V came to 6 bases and at J to 1 base, leaving 3 bases not matched to a gene. The CDR3 length is 14 residues. CDR3 sequence reads: CASSSGQGNTEAFF. The CDR3 DNA follows: TGTGCCAGCAGCTCGGGACAGGGGAACACTGAAGCTTTCTTT.

To note about this clone: This CDR3 is also generated by other DNA sequences in the sample. The J gene is TRBJ1-1, the V gene TRBV30; no reliable D call. Germline V lookup: CDR1 GTSNPN, CDR2 SVGIG (reference sequence). V lost 5 bases and J 0 bases, leaving 7 bases between the germline ends. The CDR3 is 12 amino acids. The CDR3 sequence: CAWGLMNTEAFF. The CDR3 nucleotides read TGTGCCTGGGGACTGATGAACACTGAAGCTTTCTTT. Filled out from reference TRBV30 and TRBJ1-1, the complete variable domain reads SQTIHQWPATLVQPVGSPLSLECTVEGTSNPNLYWYRQAAGRGLQLLFYSVGIGQISSEVPQNLSASRPQDRQFILSSKKLLLSDSGFYLCAWGLMNTEAFFGQGTRLTVV.

In this sample, this clone turned up a few times. The genes are TRBV18 and TRBJ2-7; 14 bases agree with TRBD2. The V gene end was trimmed by 3 bases and the J gene end by 4 bases; junction bases not matched to a gene: 5. The CDR3 extends over 16 amino acids. In germline, CDR1 is KGHSH, CDR2 LQKENI. The CDR3 bases are TGTGCCAGCTCACCCGCGACTAGCGGGAGGGCGTACGAGCAGTACTTC. It encodes CASSPATSGRAYEQYF.

The chain links TRBV6-1 to TRBJ1-2; D ambiguous. Trimming took 3 bases from V and 5 from J, leaving 16 bases between them. Germline V gene data show CDR1 as MNHNS and CDR2 as SASEGT. The CDR3 covers 15 residues. The CDR3 region has the DNA TGTGCCAGCAGTGATCGGCTTAAGGAGGAATATGGCTACACCTTC. Its translation is CASSDRLKEEYGYTF.

This clone showed up just a few times. The chain employs TRBV29-1 and TRBJ2-1; 9 bases are shared with TRBD2. The CDR3 spans 11 residues. The germline CDR1 and CDR2 sequences are SQVTM and ANQGSEA. J was trimmed by 8 bases and V by 7 bases; bases with no gene match: 3. DNA of the CDR3: TGCAGCGCGGGACTAGCCGATGAGCAGTTCTTC. This translates into CSAGLADEQFF.

J is TRBJ2-3 and V is TRBV5-1, with a possible D match to TRBD1 (5 bases). Germline values: CDR1 SGHRS, CDR2 YFSETQ. The V gene lost 4 bases and the J gene lost 0 bases, with 12 bases spanning the gap. The CDR3 runs 15 residues. The CDR3 coding sequence is TGCGCCAGCAGCGACCAAGGACAAAGCACAGATACGCAGTATTTT. The encoded protein is CASSDQGQSTDTQYF.

The table lists this clone with a count of one. CDR3 amino acids: CASSLNQGLNTGELFF. CDR3 sequence (DNA): TGTGCCAGCAGCTTAAACCAGGGACTTAACACCGGGGAGCTGTTTTTT. The chain is built from TRBV7-7 and TRBJ2-2; D possibly corresponds to TRBD2 (6 bases). This CDR3 is built from 16 residues. Trimming took off 2 bases at V and 2 bases at J, with 12 bases between the two ends. The germline CDR1 and CDR2 sequences are SSHAT and FNYEAQ (reference sequence).

The chain has TRBV27 and TRBJ1-2; D might be TRBD1 (5 bases). From germline, CDR1 is MNHEY and CDR2 SMNVEV (reference sequence). The CDR3 has 13 residues. The V and J ends lost 8 bases and 7 bases respectively, with 17 bases between them. The DNA of the CDR3 is TGTGCCAGCGTTGGTTCAGGGTTCGGTGGCTACACCTTC. It specifies CASVGSGFGGYTF.

V usage is TRBV9 and J usage is TRBJ2-1, with 10 bases fitting TRBD2. The germline CDR1 and CDR2 sequences are SGDLS and YYNGEE. V lost 3 bases and J lost 9; bases outside the gene matches: 9. CDR3 length: 15 residues. The CDR3 region has the DNA TGTGCCAGCAGCGCACAGGGGGGGACTAGCGTTGAGCAGTTCTTC. It specifies CASSAQGGTSVEQFF.

This clone came up once. The chain uses TRBV10-1 and TRBJ2-5; TRBD2 agrees at 7 bases. Germline lookup yields CDR1 WNHNN and CDR2 SYGVQD (reference sequence). The V gene end was trimmed by 4 bases and the J gene end by 1 base; junction bases not matched to a gene: 6. This CDR3 region has 15 residues. CDR3 protein: CASSAAASGQETQYF. The CDR3 bases are TGCGCCAGCAGTGCGGCGGCTAGCGGCCAAGAGACCCAGTACTTC.

The V gene is TRBV15, the J gene TRBJ2-7, with TRBD2 matching 12 bases. The junction had 2 bases not matched to a gene; V was cut back by 0 bases and J by 5 bases. The CDR3 runs 15 residues. CDR1 is LNHNV, CDR2 YYDKDF, per germline (reference sequence). The chain's CDR3 is CATSRDTSGRNEQYF. The DNA of the CDR3 is TGTGCCACCAGCAGAGATACTAGCGGGAGGAACGAGCAGTACTTC.

This chain joins TRBV5-1 and TRBJ2-3; 7 nucleotides match TRBD1. The CDR3 contains 16 residues. The J segment lost 2 bases and the V segment lost 2 bases, leaving 8 bases of the junction unmatched. Germline lookup yields CDR1 SGHRS and CDR2 YFSETQ. CDR3 amino acids: CASSLGDSLYTDTQYF. CDR3 nucleotides: TGCGCCAGCAGCTTAGGGGACAGCCTATACACAGATACGCAGTATTTT.

The chain links TRBV27 to TRBJ2-5; no definite D call. The germline V and J ends were trimmed by 4 bases and 3 bases, with 18 bases remaining between them. CDR3 length equals 16 residues. In germline, CDR1 is MNHEY, CDR2 SMNVEV (reference sequence). The CDR3 loop reads CASSSLGTASEETQYF. CDR3 sequence (DNA): TGTGCCAGCAGTTCCCTCGGTACAGCCTCTGAAGAGACCCAGTACTTC.

This clone was picked up a small number of times. V usage is TRBV6-6 and J usage is TRBJ1-2; D perhaps matches TRBD1 (6 bases). Germline V CDR1 and CDR2: MNHNY, SVGAGI (reference sequence). This CDR3 has 14 residues. V lost 0 bases, J lost 3 bases, and 8 bases lay in between. The CDR3 nucleotides are TGTGCCAGCAGTTACTCGTACAGGGACTATGGCTACACCTTC. Residues: CASSYSYRDYGYTF.

The chain links TRBV7-2 to TRBJ2-3; D perhaps matches TRBD2 (6 bases). The CDR3 contains 16 residues. Germline values: CDR1 SGHTA, CDR2 FQGNSA. Trimming removed 2 bases at V and 6 bases at J, with 18 bases between. CDR3: CASSLSLARRGDTQYF. In nucleotides, the CDR3 is TGTGCCAGCAGCTTATCACTAGCTAGGAGAGGGGATACGCAGTATTTT.